This TCR beta chain was retrieved from a study of CD8 T cells in Susac syndrome. The CDR3 spans 19 residues. The germline V gene encodes CDR1 SGHAT and CDR2 FQNNGV. V shed 4 bases and J 6 bases; nucleotides not matched to a gene: 16. Comment on this clonotype: Its antigen remains unidentified.

CD8+ and CD4+ T cells circulating in blood were sequenced for TCR beta. The CD8+ and CD4+ T cells were negatively isolated, with the TEMRA cells enriched by FACS. Study-wide findings and caveats: It was acknowledged in the study that its TCR sequencing and HLA analysis involved a relatively small number of individuals.

RNA, at about 0.5 to 1 ug, was reverse transcribed with random hexamers. Coverage of TCR beta CDR3 amplification by immunoSEQ multiplex PCR extended to 54 Vbeta and 13 Jbeta. TCRdb fed the immunoSEQ multiplex PCR reads into MiXCR, producing one record per CDR3 protein. Of about 430,000 distinct CDR3 sequences in the sample, 75% to 90% were seen once. The chain joins TRBV11-2 to TRBJ2-2; 11 nucleotides line up with TRBD1. This sequence was found in a human donor with multiple sclerosis. The specimen sequenced was CD8+ T cells from PBMCs. CDR3 nucleotide sequence: TGTGCCAGCAGCTCTACATCGGGGACAGGGGGTTTTACGCCCGGGGAGCTGTTTTTT. Its translation: CASSSTSGTGGFTPGELFF.